This T cell receptor (beta chain) was observed in a study of long-term antiretroviral therapy in people with HIV. The immunoSEQ assay was v3.0, run at survey level. Repertoires were generated with immunoSEQ multiplex PCR, while TCRdb's copy carries only in-frame clones and drops some. Altogether 25,000 to 30,000 clones are present, about 90% being singletons, with the ten largest covering 3.6%. This CDR3 has 13 amino acids. After removal of 5 bases from V and 12 bases from J, the junction contained 5 bases not matched to a gene. CDR1 LGHNT and CDR2 FRNRAP come from the germline V gene. The chain couples TRBV12-5 to TRBJ2-1; 12 bases fit TRBD2. Sequencing was performed on unsorted PBMCs, taken 1.8 years after starting antiretroviral therapy. This receptor was identified in a woman aged 18-29 years with HIV. CDR3 in DNA: TGTGCTAGTGGTCGACTAGCGGGAGACGGGCAGTTCTTC. This translates into CASGRLAGDGQFF.